This T cell receptor beta chain is drawn from a study of blood T cell repertoires in COVID-19. Across the whole study: Among Cohort 3 donors, those recovered had two negative PCRs, clearance, or symptom resolution. T cells, B-cell-depleted T cells, or PBMCs provided the cDNA or gDNA that served as material.

The CDR3 spans 17 residues. Germline V gene data show CDR1 as SGHKS and CDR2 as YYEKEE (reference sequence). V shed 1 base and J 2 bases; nucleotides not matched to a gene: 7. Profiling relied on immunoSEQ multiplex PCR, and the TCRdb table lists in-frame clones only, not all of them. The sample contains more than 300,000 clones, 87% of which appear only once. Sequenced material: PBMCs or T cells enriched from blood (not recorded which). J is TRBJ2-5 and V is TRBV5-5; 11 bases match TRBD2. This TCR was recovered from a middle-aged man in a cohort exposed to, infected with or recovered from COVID-19 (not recorded which). The CDR3: CASSLRLAGGRQETQYF. The CDR3 DNA sequence: TGTGCCAGCAGCTTGAGGCTAGCGGGAGGTAGGCAAGAGACCCAGTACTTC.